The clone carrying this T cell receptor (beta chain) was detected ten times or more. The target antigen is unknown. Unique molecular identifiers featured in how the TCRbeta library was prepared. TCRdb redid the calling of the PCR reads with MiXCR, one entry per CDR3 protein. The table lists some 440,000 distinct CDR3 sequences, 15% to 20% of them singletons. The sample originates from a study of T-cell reconstitution after alpha-beta-depleted transplantation in children. Whole-study results and caveats: It was reported that alpha-beta T cells came from several hundred expanded graft clones (about two months after transplant). T-cell counts and diversity were attributed mostly to newly produced T cells one year after transplant. There were some patients whose high TCRbeta diversity at day 60 came from surviving recipient T cells and thymic progenitors.

The CDR3 length is 15 residues. The V gene lost 8 bases and the J gene lost 9 bases, with 23 bases spanning the gap. The sequencing used PBMCs, mostly from graft donor cells, collected 360 days after TCRalphabeta/CD19-depleted stem cell transplant. The chain employs TRBV12-3 or TRBV12-4 and TRBJ2-1, with D perhaps matching TRBD1 or TRBD2 (6 bases each). The TCR originated in a boy younger than two who had a stem cell transplant for Wiskott-Aldrich syndrome, so the T cells may come from the graft donor. The CDR3 loop is CASLPRGLDRGEQFF. The CDR3 DNA sequence: TGTGCCAGCCTCCCACGGGGGCTAGATCGGGGTGAGCAGTTCTTC.